The entry below describes one T cell receptor beta chain. Its antigen remains unknown. The V and J ends lost 0 bases and 3 bases respectively, with 12 bases between them. The CDR3 covers 16 residues. CDR1 is KGHSH, CDR2 LQKENI, per germline. Method: immunoSEQ multiplex PCR; TCRdb's copy keeps in-frame clones and lacks some. The sample yields around 10,000 clones, roughly four fifths seen once. These data originate in a study of pediatric ulcerative colitis. The study, taken as a whole, reports: Rectal pinch biopsies may have included blood-derived T cells, especially in patients with overt colitis. A couple of rectal clonotypes were found only in ulcerative colitis patients, all of them. Rectal repertoires separated controls, mild-moderate and acute severe colitis. Substantially fewer templates came from a couple of patients' blood samples.

The rectum was sampled with one to two pinch biopsies at colonoscopy. The V gene is TRBV18, the J gene TRBJ2-1; D tentatively reads TRBD1 or TRBD2 (7 bases each). The clonotype comes from a girl aged 5-17 years who was a control in a study of pediatric ulcerative colitis. The sequencing sample was made of gut tissue. The CDR3 nucleotides are TGTGCCAGCTCACCACCAGGGGGCGGGGGCTACAATGAGCAGTTCTTC. Translated: CASSPPGGGGYNEQFF.